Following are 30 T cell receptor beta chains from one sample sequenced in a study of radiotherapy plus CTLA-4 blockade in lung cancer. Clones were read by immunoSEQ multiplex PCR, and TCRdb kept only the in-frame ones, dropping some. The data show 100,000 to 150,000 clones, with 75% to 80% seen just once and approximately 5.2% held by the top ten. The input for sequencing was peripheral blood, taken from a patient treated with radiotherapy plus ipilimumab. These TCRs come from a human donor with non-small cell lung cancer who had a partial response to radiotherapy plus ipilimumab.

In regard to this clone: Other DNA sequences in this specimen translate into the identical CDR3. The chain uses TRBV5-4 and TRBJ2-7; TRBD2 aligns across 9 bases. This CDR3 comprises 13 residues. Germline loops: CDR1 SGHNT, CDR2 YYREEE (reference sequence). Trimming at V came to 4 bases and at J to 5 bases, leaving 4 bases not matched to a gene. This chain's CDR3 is CASSPGLADEQYF. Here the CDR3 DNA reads TGTGCCAGCAGCCCGGGACTAGCCGACGAGCAGTACTTC.

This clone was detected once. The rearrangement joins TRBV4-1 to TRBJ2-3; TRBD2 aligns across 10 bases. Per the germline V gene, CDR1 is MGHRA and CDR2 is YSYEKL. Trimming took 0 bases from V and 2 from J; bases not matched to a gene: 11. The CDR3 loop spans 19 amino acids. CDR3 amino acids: CASSQDSSGRPLTTDTQYF. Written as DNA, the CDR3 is TGCGCCAGCAGCCAAGATTCTAGCGGGAGACCCTTAACCACAGATACGCAGTATTTT.

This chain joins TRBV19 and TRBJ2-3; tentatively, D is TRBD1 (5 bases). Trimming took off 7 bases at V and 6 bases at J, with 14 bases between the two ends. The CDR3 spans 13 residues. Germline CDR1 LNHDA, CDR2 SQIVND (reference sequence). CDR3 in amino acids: CASTHRSGDTQYF. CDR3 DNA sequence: TGTGCCAGTACTCATCGATCAGGGGATACGCAGTATTTT.

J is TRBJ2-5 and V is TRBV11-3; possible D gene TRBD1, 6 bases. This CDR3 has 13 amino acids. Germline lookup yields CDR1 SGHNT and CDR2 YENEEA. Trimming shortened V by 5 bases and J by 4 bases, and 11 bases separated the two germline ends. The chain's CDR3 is CASSPGARETQYF. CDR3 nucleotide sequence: TGTGCCAGCAGCCCAGGGGCTAGAGAGACCCAGTACTTC.

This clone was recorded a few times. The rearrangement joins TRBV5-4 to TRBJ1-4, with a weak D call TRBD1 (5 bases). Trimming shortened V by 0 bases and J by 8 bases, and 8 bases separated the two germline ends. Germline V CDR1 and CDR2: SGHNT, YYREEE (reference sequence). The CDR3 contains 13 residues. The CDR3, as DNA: TGTGCCAGCAGCTTGGGAAACAGGGAAAAACTGTTTTTT. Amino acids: CASSLGNREKLFF.

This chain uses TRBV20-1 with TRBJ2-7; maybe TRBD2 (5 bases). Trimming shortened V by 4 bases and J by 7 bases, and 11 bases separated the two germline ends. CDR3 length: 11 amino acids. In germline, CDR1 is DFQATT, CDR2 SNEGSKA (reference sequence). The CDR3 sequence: CSAKRTSEQYF. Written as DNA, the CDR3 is TGCAGTGCTAAGAGGACTTCGGAGCAGTACTTC.

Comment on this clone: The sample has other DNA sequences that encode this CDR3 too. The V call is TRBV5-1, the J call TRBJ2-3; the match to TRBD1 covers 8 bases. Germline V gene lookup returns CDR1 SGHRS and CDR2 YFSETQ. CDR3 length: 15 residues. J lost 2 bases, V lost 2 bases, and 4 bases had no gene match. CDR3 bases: TGCGCCAGCAGCTTCGGTCAGGGGGCCACAGATACGCAGTATTTT. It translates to CASSFGQGATDTQYF.

The CDR3 DNA sequence: TGTGCCAGCAGAAGGGGGCAAGGCACAGATACGCAGTATTTT. It is translated as CASRRGQGTDTQYF. This sequence joins TRBV6-1 and TRBJ2-3; 7 bases are a match to TRBD1. Germline CDR1 MNHNS, CDR2 SASEGT. This CDR3 has 14 amino acids. The J segment lost 1 base and the V segment lost 6 bases, leaving 4 bases of the junction unmatched.

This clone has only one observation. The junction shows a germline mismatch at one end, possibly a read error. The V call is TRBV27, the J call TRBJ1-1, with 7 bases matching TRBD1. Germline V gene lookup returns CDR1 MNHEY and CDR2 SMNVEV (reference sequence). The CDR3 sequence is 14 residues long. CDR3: CAISRTGPYTEAFF. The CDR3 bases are TGTGCCATCAGTAGGACAGGCCCCTACACTGAAGCTTTCTTT.

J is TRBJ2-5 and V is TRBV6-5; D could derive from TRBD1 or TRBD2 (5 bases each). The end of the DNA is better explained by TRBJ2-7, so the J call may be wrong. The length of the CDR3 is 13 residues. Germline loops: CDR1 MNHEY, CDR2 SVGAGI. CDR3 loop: CASSFLQGHEQYF. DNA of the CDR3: TGTGCCAGCAGTTTCCTCCAGGGACACGAGCAGTACTTC.

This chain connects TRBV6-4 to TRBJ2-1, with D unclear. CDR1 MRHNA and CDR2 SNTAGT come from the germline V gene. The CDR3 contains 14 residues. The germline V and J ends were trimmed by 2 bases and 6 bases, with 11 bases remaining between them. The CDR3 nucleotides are TGTGCCAGCAGTGACACGGCCACGGGCAATGAGCAGTTCTTC. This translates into CASSDTATGNEQFF.

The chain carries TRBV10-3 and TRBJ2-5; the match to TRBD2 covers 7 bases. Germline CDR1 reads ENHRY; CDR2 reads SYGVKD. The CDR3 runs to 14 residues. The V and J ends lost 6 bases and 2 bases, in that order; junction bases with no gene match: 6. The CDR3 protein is CAIRASGGQETQYF. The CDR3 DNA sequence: TGTGCCATCAGGGCTAGCGGTGGACAAGAGACCCAGTACTTC.

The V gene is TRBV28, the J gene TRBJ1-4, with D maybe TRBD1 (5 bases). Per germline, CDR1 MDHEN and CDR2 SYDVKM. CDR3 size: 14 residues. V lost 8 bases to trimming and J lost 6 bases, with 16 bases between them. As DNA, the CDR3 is TGTGCCAGCCAACAGGCAGGGATGGATGAAAAACTGTTTTTT. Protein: CASQQAGMDEKLFF.

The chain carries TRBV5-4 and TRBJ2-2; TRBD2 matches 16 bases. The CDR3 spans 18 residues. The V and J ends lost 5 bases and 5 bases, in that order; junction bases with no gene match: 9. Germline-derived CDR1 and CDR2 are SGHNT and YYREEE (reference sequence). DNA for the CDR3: TGTGCCAGCAGTCCAGGGACTAGCGGGAGGGCGCTAACCGGGGAGCTGTTTTTT. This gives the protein CASSPGTSGRALTGELFF.

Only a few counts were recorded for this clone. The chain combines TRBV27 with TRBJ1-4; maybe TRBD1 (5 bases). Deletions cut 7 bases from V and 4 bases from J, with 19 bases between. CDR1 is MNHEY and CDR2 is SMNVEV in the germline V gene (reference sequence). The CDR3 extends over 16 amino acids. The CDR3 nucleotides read TGTGCCAGCAAGAAAAACTCCGACAGCTTTAATGAAAAACTGTTTTTT. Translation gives CASKKNSDSFNEKLFF.

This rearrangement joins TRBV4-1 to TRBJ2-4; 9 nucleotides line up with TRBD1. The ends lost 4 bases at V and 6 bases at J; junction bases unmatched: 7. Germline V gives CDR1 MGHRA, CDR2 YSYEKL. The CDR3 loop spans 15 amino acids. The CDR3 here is CASSLGQGPRNIQYF. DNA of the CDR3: TGCGCCAGCAGCCTAGGACAGGGGCCACGAAACATTCAGTACTTC.

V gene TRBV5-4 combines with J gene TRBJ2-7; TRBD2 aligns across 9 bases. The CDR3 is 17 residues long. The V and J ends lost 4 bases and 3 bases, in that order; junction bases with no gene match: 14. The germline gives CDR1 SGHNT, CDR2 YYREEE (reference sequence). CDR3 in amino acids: CASSPSLSGSSFYEQYF. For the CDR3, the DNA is TGTGCCAGCAGCCCATCTCTTAGCGGGAGCAGTTTCTACGAGCAGTACTTC.

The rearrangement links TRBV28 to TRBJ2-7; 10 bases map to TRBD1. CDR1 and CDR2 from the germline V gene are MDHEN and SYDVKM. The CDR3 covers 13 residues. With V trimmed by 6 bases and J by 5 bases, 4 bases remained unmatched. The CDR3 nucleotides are TGTGCCAGCAGCCCCGGGACAGGGGACGAGCAGTACTTC. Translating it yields CASSPGTGDEQYF.

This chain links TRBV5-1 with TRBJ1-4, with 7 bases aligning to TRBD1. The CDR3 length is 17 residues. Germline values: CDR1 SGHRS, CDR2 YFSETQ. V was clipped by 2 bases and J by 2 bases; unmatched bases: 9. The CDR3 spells CASSFDREATTNEKLFF. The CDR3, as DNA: TGCGCCAGCAGCTTTGACAGGGAAGCAACTACTAATGAAAAACTGTTTTTT.

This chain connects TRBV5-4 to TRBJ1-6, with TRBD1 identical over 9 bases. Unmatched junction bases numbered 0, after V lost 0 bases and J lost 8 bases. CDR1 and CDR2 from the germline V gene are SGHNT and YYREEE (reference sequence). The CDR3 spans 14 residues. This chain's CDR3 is CASSLGDRDSPLHF. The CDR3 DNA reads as TGTGCCAGCAGCTTGGGGGACAGGGATTCACCCCTCCACTTT.

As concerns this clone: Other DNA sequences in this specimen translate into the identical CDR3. The chain's CDR3 is CASRGRQGSEKLFF. CDR3 in DNA: TGTGCCAGCAGAGGACGACAGGGAAGTGAAAAACTGTTTTTT. The chain has TRBV6-1 and TRBJ1-4; TRBD1 agrees at 7 bases. Germline CDR1 is MNHNS and CDR2 is SASEGT. This CDR3 spans 14 amino acids. The trim removed 6 bases at V and 7 bases at J, leaving 8 bases unmatched.

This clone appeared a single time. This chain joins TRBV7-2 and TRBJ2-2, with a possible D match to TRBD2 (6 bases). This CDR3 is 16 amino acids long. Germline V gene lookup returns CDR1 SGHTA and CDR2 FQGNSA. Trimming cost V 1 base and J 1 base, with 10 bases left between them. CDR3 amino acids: CASSLGLGRNTGELFF. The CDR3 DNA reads TGTGCCAGCAGCTTAGGCCTCGGGAGGAACACCGGGGAGCTGTTTTTT.

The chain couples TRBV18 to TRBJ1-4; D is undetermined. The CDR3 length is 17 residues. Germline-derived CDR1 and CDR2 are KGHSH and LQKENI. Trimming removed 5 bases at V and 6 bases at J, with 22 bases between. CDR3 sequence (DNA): TGTGCCAGCTCATCTCTCTCAATCCCCCGAGGGCATGAAAAACTGTTTTTT. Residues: CASSSLSIPRGHEKLFF.

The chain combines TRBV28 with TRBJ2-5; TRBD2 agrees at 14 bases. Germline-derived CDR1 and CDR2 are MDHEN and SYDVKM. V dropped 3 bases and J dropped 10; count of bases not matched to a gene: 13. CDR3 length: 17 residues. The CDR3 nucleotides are TGTGCCAGCAGTTTCCGACTAGCGGGAGGGCGGAGGACGGACCAGTACTTC. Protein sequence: CASSFRLAGGRRTDQYF.

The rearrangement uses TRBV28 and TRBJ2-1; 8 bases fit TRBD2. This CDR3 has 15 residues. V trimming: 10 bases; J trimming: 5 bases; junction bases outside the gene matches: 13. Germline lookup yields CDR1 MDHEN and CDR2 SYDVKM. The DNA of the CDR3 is TGTGCCACTGATATAGCGGGACGCAAAAACAATGAGCAGTTCTTC. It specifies CATDIAGRKNNEQFF.

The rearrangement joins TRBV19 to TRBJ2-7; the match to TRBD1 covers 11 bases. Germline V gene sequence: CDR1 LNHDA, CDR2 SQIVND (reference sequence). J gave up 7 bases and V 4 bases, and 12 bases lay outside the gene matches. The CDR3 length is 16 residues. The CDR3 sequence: CASSKGQGVTFGEQYF. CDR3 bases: TGTGCCAGTAGTAAGGGACAGGGGGTTACCTTCGGTGAGCAGTACTTC. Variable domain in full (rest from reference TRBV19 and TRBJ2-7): DGGITQSPKYLFRKEGQNVTLSCEQNLNHDAMYWYRQDPGQGLRLIYYSQIVNDFQKGDIAEGYSVSREKKESFPLTVTSAQKNPTAFYLCASSKGQGVTFGEQYFGPGTRLTVT.

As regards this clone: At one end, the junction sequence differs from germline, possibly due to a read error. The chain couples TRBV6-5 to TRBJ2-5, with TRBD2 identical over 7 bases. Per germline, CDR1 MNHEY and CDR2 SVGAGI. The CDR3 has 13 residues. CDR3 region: CAVKKRDQGTQYF. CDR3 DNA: TGTGCTGTGAAGAAGCGGGATCAAGGGACCCAGTACTTC.

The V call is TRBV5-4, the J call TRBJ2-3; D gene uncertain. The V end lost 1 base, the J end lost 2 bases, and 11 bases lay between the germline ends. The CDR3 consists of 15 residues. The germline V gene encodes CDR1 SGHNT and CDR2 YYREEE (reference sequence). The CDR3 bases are TGTGCCAGCAGCTTGAAATGGGCTATCACAGATACGCAGTATTTT. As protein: CASSLKWAITDTQYF.

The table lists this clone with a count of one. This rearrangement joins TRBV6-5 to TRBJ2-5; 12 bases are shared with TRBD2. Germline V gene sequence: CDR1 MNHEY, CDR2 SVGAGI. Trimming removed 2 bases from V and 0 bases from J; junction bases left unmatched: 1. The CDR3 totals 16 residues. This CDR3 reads CASSYGLAGNQETQYF. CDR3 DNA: TGTGCCAGCAGTTACGGACTAGCGGGGAACCAAGAGACCCAGTACTTC.

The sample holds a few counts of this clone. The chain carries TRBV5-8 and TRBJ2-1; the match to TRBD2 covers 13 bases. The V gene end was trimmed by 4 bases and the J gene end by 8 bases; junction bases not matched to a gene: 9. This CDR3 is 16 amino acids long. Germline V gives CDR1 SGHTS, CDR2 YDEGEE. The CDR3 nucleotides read TGTGCCAGCAGCCCCGGGACTAGCGGGATCGAGTATGAGCAGTTCTTC. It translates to CASSPGTSGIEYEQFF.